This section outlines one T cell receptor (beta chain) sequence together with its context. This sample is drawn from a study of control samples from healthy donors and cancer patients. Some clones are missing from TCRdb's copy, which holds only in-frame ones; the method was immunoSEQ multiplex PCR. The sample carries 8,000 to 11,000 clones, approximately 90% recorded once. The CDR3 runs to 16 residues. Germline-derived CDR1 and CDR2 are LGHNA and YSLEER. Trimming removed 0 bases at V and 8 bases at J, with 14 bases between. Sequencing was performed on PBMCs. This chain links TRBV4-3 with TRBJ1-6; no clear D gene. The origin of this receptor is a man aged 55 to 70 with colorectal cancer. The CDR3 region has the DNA TGCGCCAGCAGCCAAGACACCTCACGGGCATATTCACCCCTCCACTTT. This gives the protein CASSQDTSRAYSPLHF.